This T cell receptor (beta chain) was sequenced during a study of post-analysis software for immune sequencing data. The CDR3 covers 15 residues. CDR1 and CDR2 (germline): MNHEY, SVGEGT. V shed 5 bases and J 3 bases; nucleotides not matched to a gene: 7. cDNA libraries for TCR beta contained unique molecular identifiers. Each batch of roughly 0.95 to 10 million T cells produced roughly 0.5 million cDNA molecules. TCRdb ran MiXCR on the PCR reads and lists one entry per CDR3 protein. The sample lists 600,000 to 750,000 distinct CDR3 sequences; around 64% were seen once. A note on this clonotype: The antigen is unknown.

The study's findings and limits: Under F measure analysis, samples from one preparation batch co-clustered strongly. Normalized Chao1 diversity was significantly reduced in patients versus controls. Higher frequency in patients than in controls was seen for about five TRBV segments, with TRBV5-6, TRBV5-1 and TRBV20-1 among them.

The TCR comes from a girl between 2 and 10 years old with multiple sclerosis. Sequencing input: blood. The rearrangement links TRBV6-2 or TRBV6-3 to TRBJ1-1; the match to TRBD1 covers 9 bases. CDR3 in amino acids: CASSTGQGRYTEAFF. CDR3 in DNA: TGTGCCAGCAGTACCGGACAGGGGAGATACACTGAAGCTTTCTTT.